The clone carrying this T cell receptor (beta chain) has just a few counts. Germline-derived CDR1 and CDR2 are ENHRY and SYGVKD. V lost 7 bases and J 0 bases, leaving 12 bases between the germline ends. The CDR3 runs to 14 residues. This record belongs to a study of OX40 agonist ivuxolimab in advanced cancers. Study context: Patients enrolled in dose escalation were diagnosed with hepatocellular carcinoma, melanoma, renal cell or head and neck cancer.

Clones were sequenced by immunoSEQ multiplex PCR, and TCRdb holds only the in-frame ones, with some missing. The sample includes around 50,000 clones, roughly four fifths of them seen just once. The J gene is TRBJ1-1, the V gene TRBV10-3; TRBD1 is a possible D gene (6 bases). The source was CD4+ or CD8+ T cells sorted from blood, collected in a trial of the OX40 agonist ivuxolimab. The sequence came from an adult with an advanced solid tumor such as melanoma, head and neck, liver or kidney cancer. CDR3 bases: TGTGCCATCACTCAGACAGGAGTGAACACTGAAGCTTTCTTT. Protein sequence: CAITQTGVNTEAFF.